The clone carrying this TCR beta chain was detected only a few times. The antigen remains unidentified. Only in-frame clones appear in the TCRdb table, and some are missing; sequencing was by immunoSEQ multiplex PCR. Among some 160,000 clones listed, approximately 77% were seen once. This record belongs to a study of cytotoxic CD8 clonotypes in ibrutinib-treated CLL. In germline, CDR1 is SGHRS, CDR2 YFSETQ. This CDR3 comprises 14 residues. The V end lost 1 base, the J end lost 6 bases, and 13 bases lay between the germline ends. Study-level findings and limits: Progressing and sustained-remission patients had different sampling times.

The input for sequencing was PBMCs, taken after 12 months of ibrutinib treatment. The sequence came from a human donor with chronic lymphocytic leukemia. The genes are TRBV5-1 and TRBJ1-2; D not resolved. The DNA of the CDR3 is TGCGCCAGCAGCTTGTCTGGGTCTAGAGATGGCTACACCTTC. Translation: CASSLSGSRDGYTF.